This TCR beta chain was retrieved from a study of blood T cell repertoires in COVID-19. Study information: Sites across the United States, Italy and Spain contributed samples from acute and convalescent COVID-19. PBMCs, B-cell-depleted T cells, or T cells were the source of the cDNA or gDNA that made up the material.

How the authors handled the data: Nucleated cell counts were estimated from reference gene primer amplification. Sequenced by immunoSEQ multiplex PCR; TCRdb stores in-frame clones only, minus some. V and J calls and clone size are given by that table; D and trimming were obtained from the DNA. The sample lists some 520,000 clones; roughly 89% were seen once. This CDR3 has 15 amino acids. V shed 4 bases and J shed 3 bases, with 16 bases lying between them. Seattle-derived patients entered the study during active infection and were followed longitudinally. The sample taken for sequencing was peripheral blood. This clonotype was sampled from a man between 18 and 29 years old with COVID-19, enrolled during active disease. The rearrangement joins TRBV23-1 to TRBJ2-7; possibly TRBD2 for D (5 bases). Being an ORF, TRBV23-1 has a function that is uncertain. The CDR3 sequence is CASSLFTNRDYEQYF. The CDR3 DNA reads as TGCGCCAGCAGTCTGTTCACCAACCGGGACTACGAGCAGTACTTC.